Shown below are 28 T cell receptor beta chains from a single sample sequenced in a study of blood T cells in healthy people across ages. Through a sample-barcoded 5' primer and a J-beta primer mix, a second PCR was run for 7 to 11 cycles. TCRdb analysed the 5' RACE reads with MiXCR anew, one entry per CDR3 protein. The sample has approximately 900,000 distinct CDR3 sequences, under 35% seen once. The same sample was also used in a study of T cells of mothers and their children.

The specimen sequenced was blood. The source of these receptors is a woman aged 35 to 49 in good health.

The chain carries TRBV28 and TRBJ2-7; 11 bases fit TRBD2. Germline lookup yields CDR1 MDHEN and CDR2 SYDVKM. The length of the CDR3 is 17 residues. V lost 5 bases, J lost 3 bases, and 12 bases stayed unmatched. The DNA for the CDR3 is TGTGCCAGCAGTCTCCCGTCCCGACTAGCGGGGTTCTACGAGCAGTACTTC. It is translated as CASSLPSRLAGFYEQYF.

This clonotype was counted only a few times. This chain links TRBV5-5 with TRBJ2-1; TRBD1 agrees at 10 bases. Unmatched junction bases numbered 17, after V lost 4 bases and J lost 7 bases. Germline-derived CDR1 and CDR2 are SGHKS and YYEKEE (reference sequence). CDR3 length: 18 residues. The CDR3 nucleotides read TGTGCCAGCAGCCTCGACAGGGGGCGGCGGGCCTCACAGAATGAGCAGTTCTTC. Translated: CASSLDRGRRASQNEQFF.

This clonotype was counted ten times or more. CDR3 protein: CASSPAGLESPQETQYF. The CDR3 DNA is TGCGCCAGCAGCCCGGCCGGGTTGGAGTCCCCTCAAGAGACCCAGTACTTC. This chain connects TRBV4-3 to TRBJ2-5; no reliable D call. V was pared by 4 bases and J by 2 bases, with 20 bases between. The CDR3 contains 17 residues. Per germline, CDR1 LGHNA and CDR2 YSLEER.

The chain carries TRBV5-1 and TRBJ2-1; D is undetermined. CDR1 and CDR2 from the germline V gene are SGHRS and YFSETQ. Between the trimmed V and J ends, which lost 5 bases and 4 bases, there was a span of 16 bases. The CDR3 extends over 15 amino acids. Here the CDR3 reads CASRESLNSYNEQFF. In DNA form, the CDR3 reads TGCGCCAGCAGGGAGTCACTCAACAGTTACAATGAGCAGTTCTTC. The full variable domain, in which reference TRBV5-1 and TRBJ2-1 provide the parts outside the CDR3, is KAGVTQTPRYLIKTRGQQVTLSCSPISGHRSVSWYQQTPGQGLQFLFEYFSETQRNKGNFPGRFSGRQFSNSRSEMNVSTLELGDSALYLCASRESLNSYNEQFFGPGTRLTVL.

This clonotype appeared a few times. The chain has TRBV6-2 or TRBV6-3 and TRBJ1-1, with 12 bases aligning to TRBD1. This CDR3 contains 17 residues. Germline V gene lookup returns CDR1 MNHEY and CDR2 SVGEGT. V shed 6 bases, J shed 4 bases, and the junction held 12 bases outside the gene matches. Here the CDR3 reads CASSRVPGQGAATEAFF. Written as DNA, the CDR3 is TGTGCCAGCAGCCGCGTCCCGGGACAGGGGGCTGCCACTGAAGCTTTCTTT.

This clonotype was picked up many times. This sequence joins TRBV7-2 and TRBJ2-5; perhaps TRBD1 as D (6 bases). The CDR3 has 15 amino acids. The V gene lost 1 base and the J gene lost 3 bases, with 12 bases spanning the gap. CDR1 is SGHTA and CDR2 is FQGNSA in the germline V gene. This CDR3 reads CASSLVWTEKETQYF. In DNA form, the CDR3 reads TGTGCCAGCAGCTTAGTTTGGACAGAAAAAGAGACCCAGTACTTC.

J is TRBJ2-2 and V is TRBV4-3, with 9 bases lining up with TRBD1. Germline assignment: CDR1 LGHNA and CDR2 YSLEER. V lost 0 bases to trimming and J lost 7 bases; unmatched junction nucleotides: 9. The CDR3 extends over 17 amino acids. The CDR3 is CASSQDSGTGLLGELFF. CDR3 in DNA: TGCGCCAGCAGCCAAGATTCTGGGACAGGGTTGCTCGGGGAGCTGTTTTTT.

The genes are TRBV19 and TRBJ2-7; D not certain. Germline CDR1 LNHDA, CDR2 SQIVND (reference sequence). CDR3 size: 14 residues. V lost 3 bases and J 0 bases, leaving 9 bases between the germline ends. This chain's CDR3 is CASSIRSSSYEQYF. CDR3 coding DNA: TGTGCCAGTAGTATCAGGAGCAGCTCCTACGAGCAGTACTTC.

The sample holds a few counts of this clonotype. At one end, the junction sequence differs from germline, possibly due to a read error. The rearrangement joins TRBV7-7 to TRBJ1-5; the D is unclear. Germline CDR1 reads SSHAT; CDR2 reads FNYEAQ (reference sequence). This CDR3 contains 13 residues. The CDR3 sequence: CASSLAVDQPQHF. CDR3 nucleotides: TGTGCTAGCAGCTTAGCGGTGGATCAGCCCCAGCATTTT.

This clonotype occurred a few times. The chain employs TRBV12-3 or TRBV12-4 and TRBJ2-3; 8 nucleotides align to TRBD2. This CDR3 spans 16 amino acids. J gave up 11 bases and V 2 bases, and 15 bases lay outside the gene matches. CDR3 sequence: CASSLMRLAGSDVQYF. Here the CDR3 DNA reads TGTGCCAGCAGTTTAATGCGGCTAGCGGGCTCAGATGTGCAGTATTTT.

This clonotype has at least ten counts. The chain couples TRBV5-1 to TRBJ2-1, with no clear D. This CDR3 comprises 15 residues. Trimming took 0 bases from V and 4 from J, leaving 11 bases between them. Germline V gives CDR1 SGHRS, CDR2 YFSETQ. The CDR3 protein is CASSLARAFYNEQFF. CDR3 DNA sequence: TGCGCCAGCAGCTTGGCTAGGGCCTTTTACAATGAGCAGTTCTTC.

The CDR3: CSARGGLPNEKLFF. CDR3 DNA: TGCAGTGCTAGAGGAGGGTTGCCTAATGAAAAACTGTTTTTT. This chain uses TRBV20-1 with TRBJ1-4; D call uncertain. V was trimmed by 1 base and J by 3 bases, leaving 9 bases between them. The CDR3 spans 14 residues. CDR1 and CDR2 from the germline V gene are DFQATT and SNEGSKA (reference sequence).

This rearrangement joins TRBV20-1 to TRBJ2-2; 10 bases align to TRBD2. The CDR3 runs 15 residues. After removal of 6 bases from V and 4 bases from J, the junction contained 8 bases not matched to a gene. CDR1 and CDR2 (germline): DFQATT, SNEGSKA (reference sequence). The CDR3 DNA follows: TGCAGTGCCAAGCGGGGGGGCGGGATCACCGGGGAGCTGTTTTTT. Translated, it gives CSAKRGGGITGELFF.

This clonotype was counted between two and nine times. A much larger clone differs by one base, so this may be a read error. CDR3 protein: CASMRGGIDEQFF. As DNA, the CDR3 is TGTGCCAGCATGCGGGGGGGTATTGATGAGCAGTTCTTC. V and J are TRBV12-3 or TRBV12-4 and TRBJ2-1; 9 bases align to TRBD2. This CDR3 spans 13 amino acids. V shed 7 bases and J 8 bases; nucleotides not matched to a gene: 6.

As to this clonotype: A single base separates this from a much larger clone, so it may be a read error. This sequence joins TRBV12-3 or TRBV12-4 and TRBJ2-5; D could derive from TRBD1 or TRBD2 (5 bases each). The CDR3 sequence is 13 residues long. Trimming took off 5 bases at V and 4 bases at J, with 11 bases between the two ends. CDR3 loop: CASSQQAGETQYF. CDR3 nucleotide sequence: TGTGCCAGCAGTCAACAGGCGGGAGAGACCCAGTACTTC.

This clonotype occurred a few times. The CDR3 region is CASSLSSSGNEQFF. Written as DNA, the CDR3 is TGTGCCAGCAGTTTATCCTCTAGCGGCAATGAGCAGTTCTTC. This rearrangement joins TRBV28 to TRBJ2-1; 7 bases agree with TRBD2. This CDR3 is built from 14 residues. Germline trimming cut 1 base from V and 6 bases from J; bases unmatched to any gene: 3. Germline V gene sequence: CDR1 MDHEN, CDR2 SYDVKM.

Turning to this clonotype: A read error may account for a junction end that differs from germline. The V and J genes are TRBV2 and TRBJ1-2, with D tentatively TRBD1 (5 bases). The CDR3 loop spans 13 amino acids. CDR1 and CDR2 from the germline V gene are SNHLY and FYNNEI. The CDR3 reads CTSSEGRQNGYTF. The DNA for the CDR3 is TGTACCAGCAGTGAGGGGAGACAGAATGGCTACACCTTC. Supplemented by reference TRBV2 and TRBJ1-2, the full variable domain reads EPEVTQTPSHQVTQMGQEVILRCVPISNHLYFYWYRQILGQKVEFLVSFYNNEISEKSEIFDDQFSVERPDGSNFTLKIRSTKLEDSAMYFCTSSEGRQNGYTFGSGTRLTVV.

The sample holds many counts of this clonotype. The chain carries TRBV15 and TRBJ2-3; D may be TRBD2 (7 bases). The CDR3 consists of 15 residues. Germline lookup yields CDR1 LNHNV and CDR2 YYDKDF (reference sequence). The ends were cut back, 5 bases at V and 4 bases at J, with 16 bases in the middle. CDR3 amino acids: CATSRRGGGSDTQYF. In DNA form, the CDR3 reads TGTGCCACCAGCCGGCGCGGCGGGGGCTCAGATACGCAGTATTTT.

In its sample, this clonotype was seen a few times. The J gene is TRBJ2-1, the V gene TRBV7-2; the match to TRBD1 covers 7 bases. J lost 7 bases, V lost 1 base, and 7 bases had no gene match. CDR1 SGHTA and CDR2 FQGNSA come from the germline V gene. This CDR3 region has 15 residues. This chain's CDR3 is CASSLVSDRSNEQFF. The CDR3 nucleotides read TGTGCCAGCAGCTTAGTATCGGACAGGTCAAATGAGCAGTTCTTC.

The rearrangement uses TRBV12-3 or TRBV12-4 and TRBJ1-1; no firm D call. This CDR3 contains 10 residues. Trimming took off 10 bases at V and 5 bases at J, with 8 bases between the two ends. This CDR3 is CATMATEAFF. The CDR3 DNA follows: TGTGCCACCATGGCGACTGAAGCTTTCTTT.

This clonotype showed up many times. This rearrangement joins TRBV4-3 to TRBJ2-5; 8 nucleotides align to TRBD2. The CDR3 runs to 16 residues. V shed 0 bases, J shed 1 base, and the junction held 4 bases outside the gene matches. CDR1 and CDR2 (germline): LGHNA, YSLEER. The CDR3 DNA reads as TGCGCCAGCAGCCAAGACCAGCGGGGGTTCCAAGAGACCCAGTACTTC. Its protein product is CASSQDQRGFQETQYF.

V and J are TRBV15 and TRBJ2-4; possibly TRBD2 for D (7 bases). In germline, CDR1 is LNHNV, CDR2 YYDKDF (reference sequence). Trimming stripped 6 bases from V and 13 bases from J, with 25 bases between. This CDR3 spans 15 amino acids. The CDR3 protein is CATRFWGGPNNEQYF. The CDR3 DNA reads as TGTGCCACCAGGTTCTGGGGGGGCCCAAACAATGAGCAGTACTTC.

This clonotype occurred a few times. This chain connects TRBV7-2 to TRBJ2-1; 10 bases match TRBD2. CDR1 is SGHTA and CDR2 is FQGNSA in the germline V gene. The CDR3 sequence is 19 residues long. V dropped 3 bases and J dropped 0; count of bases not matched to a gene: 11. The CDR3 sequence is CASSFGKRGGRDSYNEQFF. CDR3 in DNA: TGTGCCAGCAGCTTCGGTAAGCGGGGGGGCCGCGACTCCTACAATGAGCAGTTCTTC.

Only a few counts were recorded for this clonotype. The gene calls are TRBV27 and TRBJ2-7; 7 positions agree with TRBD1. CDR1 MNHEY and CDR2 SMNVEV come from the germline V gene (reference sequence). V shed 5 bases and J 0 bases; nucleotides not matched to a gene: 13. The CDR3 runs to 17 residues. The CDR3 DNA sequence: TGTGCCAGCAGTCCGGAGACAGGGCGGTCAACCTCCTACGAGCAGTACTTC. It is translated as CASSPETGRSTSYEQYF.

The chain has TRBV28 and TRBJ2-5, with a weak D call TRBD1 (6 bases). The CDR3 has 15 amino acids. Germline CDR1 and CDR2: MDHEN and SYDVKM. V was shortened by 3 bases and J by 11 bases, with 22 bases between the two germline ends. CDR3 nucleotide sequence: TGTGCCAGCAGTTTCGGAGACAGGAACATGAGAAAGCAGTACTTC. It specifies CASSFGDRNMRKQYF.

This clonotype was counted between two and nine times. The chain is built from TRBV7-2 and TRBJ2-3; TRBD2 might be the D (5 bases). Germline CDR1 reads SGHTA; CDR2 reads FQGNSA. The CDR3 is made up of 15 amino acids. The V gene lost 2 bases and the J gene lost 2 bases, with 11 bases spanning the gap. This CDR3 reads CASSLQEALTDTQYF. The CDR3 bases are TGTGCCAGCAGCTTACAGGAGGCCCTCACAGATACGCAGTATTTT.

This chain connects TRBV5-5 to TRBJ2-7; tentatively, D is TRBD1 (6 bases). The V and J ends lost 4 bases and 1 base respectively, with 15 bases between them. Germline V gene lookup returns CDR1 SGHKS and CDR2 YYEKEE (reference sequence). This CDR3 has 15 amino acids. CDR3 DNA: TGTGCCAGCAGCCCTACAGGGCGAAGGTCCTACGAGCAGTACTTC. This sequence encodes CASSPTGRRSYEQYF. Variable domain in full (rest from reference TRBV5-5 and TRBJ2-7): DAGVTQSPTHLIKTRGQQVTLRCSPISGHKSVSWYQQVLGQGPQFIFQYYEKEERGRGNFPDRFSARQFPNYSSELNVNALLLGDSALYLCASSPTGRRSYEQYFGPGTRLTVT.

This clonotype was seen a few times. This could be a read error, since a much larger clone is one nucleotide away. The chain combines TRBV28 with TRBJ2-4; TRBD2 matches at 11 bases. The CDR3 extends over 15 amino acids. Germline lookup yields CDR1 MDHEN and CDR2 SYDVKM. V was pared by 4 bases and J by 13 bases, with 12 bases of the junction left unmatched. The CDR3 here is CASSSTSGGYNEQYF. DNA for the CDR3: TGTGCCAGCAGTTCCACTAGCGGGGGCTACAATGAGCAGTACTTC.